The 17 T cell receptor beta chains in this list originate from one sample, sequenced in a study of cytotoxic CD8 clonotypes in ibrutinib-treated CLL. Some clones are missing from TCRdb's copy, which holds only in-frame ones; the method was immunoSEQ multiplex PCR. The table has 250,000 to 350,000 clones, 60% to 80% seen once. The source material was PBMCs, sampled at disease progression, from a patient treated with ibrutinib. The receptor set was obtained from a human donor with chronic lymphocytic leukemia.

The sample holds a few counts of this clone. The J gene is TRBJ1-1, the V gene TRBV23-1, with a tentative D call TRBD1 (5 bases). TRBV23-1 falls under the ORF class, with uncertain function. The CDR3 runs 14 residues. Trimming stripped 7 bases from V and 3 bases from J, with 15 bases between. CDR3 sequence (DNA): TGCGCCAGCATCCACCTAGGCAGGGACACTGAAGCTTTCTTT. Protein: CASIHLGRDTEAFF.

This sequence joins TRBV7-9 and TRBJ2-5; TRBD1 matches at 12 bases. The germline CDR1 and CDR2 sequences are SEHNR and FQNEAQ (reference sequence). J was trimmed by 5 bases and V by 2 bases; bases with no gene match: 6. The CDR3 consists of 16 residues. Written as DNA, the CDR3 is TGTGCCAGCAGCTTAATTGGGACAGGGGGCCTTGAGACCCAGTACTTC. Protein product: CASSLIGTGGLETQYF.

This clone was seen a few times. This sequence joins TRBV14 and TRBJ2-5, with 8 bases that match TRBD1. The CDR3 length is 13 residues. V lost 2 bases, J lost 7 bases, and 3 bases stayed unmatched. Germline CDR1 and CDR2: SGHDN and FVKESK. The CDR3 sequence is CASSQSQGGTQYF. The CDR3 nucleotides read TGTGCCAGCAGCCAATCACAGGGGGGGACCCAGTACTTC.

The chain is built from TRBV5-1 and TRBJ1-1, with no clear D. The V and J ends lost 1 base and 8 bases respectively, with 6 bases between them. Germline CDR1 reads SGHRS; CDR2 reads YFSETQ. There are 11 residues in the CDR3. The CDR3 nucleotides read TGCGCCAGCAGCTTGAAAACCGAAGCTTTCTTT. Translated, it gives CASSLKTEAFF.

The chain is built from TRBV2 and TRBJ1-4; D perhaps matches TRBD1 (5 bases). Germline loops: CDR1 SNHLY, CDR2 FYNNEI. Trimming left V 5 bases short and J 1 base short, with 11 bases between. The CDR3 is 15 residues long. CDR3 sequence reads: CASSSQGGTNEKLFF. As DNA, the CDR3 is TGTGCCAGCAGTTCGCAGGGAGGAACTAATGAAAAACTGTTTTTT.

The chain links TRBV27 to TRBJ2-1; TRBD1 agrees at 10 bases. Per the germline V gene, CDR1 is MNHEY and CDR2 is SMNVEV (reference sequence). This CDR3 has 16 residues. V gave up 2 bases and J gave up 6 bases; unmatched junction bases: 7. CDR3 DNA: TGTGCCAGCAGTTTAGGCGGGACAGGGGCCGCCAATGAGCAGTTCTTC. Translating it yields CASSLGGTGAANEQFF.

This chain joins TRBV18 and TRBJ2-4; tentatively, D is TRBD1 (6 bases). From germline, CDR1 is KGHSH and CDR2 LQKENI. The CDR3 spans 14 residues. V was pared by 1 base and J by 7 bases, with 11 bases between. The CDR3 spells CASSPRDNGNIQYF. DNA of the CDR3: TGTGCCAGCTCACCACGGGACAATGGGAACATTCAGTACTTC.

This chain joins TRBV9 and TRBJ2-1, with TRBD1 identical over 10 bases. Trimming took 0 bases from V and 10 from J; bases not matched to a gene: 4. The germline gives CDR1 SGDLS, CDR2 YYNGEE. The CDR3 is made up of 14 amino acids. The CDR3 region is CASSVEGQGMEQFF. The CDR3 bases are TGTGCCAGCAGCGTAGAGGGACAGGGGATGGAGCAGTTCTTC. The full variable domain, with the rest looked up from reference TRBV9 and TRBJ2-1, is DSGVTQTPKHLITATGQRVTLRCSPRSGDLSVYWYQQSLDQGLQFLIQYYNGEERAKGNILERFSAQQFPDLHSELNLSSLELGDSALYFCASSVEGQGMEQFFGPGTRLTVL.

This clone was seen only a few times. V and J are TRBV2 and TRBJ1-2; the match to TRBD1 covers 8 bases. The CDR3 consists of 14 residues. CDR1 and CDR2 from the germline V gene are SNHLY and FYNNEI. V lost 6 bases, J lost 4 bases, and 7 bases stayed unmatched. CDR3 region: CASRAGGLGYGYTF. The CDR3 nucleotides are TGTGCCAGCAGAGCAGGGGGCTTAGGCTATGGCTACACCTTC.

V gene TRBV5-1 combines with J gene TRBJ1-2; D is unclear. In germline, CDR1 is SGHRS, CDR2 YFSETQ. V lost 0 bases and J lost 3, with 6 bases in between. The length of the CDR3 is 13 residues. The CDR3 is CASSLDRYYGYTF. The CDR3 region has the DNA TGCGCCAGCAGCTTGGACCGTTACTATGGCTACACCTTC.

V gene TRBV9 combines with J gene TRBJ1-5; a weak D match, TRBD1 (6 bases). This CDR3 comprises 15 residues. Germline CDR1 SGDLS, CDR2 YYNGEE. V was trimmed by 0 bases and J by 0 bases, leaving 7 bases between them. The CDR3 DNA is TGTGCCAGCAGCGTAGGACAGGCTAGCAATCAGCCCCAGCATTTT. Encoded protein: CASSVGQASNQPQHF.

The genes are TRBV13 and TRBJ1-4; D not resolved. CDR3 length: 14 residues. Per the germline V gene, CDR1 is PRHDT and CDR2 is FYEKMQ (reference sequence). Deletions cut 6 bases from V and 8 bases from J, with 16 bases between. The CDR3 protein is CASRSNPTGEKLFF. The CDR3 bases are TGTGCCAGCAGGAGTAACCCGACCGGGGAAAAACTGTTTTTT.

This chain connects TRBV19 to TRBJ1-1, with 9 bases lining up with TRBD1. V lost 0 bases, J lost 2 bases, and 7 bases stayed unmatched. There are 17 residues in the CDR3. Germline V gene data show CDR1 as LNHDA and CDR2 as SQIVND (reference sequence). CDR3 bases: TGTGCCAGTAGTATAGATCTCCTGGACAGGGGTAACACTGAAGCTTTCTTT. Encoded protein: CASSIDLLDRGNTEAFF.

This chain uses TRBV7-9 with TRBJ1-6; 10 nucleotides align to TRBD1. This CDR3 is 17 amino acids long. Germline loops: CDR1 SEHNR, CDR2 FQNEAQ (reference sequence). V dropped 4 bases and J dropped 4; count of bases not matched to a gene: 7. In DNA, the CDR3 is TGTGCCAGCAGCTCCGACAGGGGGCGAAGTTATAATTCACCCCTCCACTTT. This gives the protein CASSSDRGRSYNSPLHF.

The CDR3 sequence is CASSPWASTDTQYF. Here the CDR3 DNA reads TGTGCCAGCAGCCCGTGGGCGAGCACAGATACGCAGTATTTT. V is TRBV7-9 and J is TRBJ2-3; no definite D call. The V end was cut by 5 bases, the J end by 0 bases, with 9 bases between. CDR1 and CDR2 from the germline V gene are SEHNR and FQNEAQ (reference sequence). The CDR3 is 14 amino acids.

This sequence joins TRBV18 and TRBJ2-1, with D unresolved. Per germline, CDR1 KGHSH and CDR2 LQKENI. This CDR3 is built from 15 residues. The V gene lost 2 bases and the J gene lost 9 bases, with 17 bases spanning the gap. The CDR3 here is CASSPGFYRHFEQFF. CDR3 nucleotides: TGTGCCAGCTCACCAGGTTTTTATCGCCATTTTGAGCAGTTCTTC. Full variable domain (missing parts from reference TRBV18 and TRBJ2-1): NAGVMQNPRHLVRRRGQEARLRCSPMKGHSHVYWYRQLPEEGLKFMVYLQKENIIDESGMPKERFSAEFPKEGPSILRIQQVVRGDSAAYFCASSPGFYRHFEQFFGPGTRLTVL.

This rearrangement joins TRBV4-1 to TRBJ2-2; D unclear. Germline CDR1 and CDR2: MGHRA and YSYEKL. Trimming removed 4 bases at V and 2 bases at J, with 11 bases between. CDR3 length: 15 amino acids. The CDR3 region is CASSLRAGNTGELFF. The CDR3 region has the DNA TGCGCCAGCAGCCTTCGGGCAGGAAACACCGGGGAGCTGTTTTTT.